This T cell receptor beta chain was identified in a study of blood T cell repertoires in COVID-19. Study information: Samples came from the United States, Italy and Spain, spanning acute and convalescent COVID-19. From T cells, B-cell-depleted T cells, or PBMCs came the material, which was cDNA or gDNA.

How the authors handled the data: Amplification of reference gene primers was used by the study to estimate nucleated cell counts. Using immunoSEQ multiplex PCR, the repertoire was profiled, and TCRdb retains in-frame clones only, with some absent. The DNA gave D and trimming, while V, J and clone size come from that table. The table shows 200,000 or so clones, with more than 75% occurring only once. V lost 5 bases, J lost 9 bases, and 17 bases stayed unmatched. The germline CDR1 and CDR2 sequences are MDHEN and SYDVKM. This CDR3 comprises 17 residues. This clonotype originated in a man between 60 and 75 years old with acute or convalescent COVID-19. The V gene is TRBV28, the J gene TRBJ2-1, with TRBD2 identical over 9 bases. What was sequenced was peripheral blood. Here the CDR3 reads CASSPAFASGVRGEQFF. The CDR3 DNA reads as TGTGCCAGCAGTCCAGCATTTGCTAGCGGGGTACGCGGTGAGCAGTTCTTC.